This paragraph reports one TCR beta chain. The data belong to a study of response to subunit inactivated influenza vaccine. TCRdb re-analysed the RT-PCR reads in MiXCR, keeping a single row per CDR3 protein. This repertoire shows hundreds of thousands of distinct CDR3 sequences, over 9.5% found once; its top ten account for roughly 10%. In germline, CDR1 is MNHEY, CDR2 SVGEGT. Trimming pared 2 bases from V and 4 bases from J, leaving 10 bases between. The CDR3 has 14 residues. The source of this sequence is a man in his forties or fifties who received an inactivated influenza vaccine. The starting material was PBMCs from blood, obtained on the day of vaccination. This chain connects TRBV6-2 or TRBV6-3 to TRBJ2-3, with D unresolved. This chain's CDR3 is CASSYSLTPDTQYF. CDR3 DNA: TGTGCCAGCAGTTACAGCCTAACCCCAGATACGCAGTATTTT.